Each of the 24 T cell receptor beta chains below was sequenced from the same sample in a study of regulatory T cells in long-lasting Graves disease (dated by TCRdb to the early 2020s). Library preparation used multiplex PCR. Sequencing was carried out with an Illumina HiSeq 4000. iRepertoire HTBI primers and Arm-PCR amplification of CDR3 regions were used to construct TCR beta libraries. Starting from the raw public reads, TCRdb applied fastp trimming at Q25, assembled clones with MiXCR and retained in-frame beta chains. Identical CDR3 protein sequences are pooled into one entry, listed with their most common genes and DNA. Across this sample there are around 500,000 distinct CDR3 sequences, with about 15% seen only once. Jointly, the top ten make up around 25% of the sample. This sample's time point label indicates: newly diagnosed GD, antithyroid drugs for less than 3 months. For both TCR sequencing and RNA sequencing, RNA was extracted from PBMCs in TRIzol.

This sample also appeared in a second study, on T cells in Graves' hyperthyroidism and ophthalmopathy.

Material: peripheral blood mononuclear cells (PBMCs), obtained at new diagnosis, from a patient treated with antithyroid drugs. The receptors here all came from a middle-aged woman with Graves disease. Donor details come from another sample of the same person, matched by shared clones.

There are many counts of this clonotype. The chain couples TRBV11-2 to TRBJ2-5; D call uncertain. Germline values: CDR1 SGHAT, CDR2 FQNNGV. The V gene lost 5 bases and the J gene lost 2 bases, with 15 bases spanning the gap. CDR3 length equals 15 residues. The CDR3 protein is CASSRRWVVQETQYF. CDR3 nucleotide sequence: TGTGCCAGCAGCCGCCGTTGGGTGGTACAAGAGACCCAGTACTTC. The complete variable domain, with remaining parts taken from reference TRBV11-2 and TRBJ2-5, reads EAGVAQSPRYKIIEKRQSVAFWCNPISGHATLYWYQQILGQGPKLLIQFQNNGVVDDSQLPKDRFSAERLKGVDSTLKIQPAKLEDSAVYLCASSRRWVVQETQYFGPGTRLLVL.

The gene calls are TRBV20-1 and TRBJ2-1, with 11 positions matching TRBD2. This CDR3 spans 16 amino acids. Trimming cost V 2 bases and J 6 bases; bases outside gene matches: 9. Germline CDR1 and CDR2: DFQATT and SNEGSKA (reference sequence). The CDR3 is CSARKPLAGGFNEQFF. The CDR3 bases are TGCAGTGCTAGAAAGCCCCTAGCGGGGGGTTTCAATGAGCAGTTCTTC.

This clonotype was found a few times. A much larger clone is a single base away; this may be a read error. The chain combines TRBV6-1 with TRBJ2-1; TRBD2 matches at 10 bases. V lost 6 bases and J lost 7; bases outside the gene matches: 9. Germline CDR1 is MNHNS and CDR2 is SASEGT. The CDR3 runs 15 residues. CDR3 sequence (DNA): TGTGCCAGCAGGCTAGCGGGGGTGTGGTGGAATGAGCAGTTCTTC. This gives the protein CASRLAGVWWNEQFF.

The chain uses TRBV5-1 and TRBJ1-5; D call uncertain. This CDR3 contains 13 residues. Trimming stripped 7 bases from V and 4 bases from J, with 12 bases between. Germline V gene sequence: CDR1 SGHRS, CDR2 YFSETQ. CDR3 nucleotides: TGCGCCAGCCGTTCCGGATGGAATCAGCCCCAGCATTTT. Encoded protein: CASRSGWNQPQHF.

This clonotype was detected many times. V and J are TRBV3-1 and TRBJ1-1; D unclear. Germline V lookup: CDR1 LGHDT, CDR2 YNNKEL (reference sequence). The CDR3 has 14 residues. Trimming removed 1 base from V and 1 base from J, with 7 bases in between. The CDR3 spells CASSQVGGNTEAFF. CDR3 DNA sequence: TGTGCCAGCAGCCAAGTTGGTGGGAACACTGAAGCTTTCTTT.

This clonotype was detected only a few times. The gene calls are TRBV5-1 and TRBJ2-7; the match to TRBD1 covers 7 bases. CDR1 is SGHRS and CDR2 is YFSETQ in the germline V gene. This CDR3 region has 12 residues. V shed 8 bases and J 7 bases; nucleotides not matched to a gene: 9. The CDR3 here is CASTGQMGEQYF. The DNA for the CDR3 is TGCGCCAGTACGGGACAGATGGGAGAGCAGTACTTC. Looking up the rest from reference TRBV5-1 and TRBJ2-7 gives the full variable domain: KAGVTQTPRYLIKTRGQQVTLSCSPISGHRSVSWYQQTPGQGLQFLFEYFSETQRNKGNFPGRFSGRQFSNSRSEMNVSTLELGDSALYLCASTGQMGEQYFGPGTRLTVT.

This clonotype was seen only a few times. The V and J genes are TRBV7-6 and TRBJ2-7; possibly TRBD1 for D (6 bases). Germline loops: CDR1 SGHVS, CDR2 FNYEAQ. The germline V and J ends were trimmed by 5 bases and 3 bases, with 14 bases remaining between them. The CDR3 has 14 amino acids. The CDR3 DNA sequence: TGTGCCAGCAGCCCACGGGACAAGTTCTACGAGCAGTACTTC. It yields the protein CASSPRDKFYEQYF.

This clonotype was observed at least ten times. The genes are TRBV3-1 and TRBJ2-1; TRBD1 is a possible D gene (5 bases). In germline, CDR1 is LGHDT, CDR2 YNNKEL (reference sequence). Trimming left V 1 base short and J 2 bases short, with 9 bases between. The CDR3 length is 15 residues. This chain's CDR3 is CASSQGRTTYNEQFF. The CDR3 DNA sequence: TGTGCCAGCAGCCAAGGGCGGACAACCTACAATGAGCAGTTCTTC.

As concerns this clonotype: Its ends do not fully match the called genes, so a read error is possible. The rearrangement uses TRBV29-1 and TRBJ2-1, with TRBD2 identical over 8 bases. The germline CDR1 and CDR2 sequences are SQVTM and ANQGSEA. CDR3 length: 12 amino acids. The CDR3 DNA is TGCAGCGTTGCGGGGGGGCTTCGGGAGCAGCTCTTC. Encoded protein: CSVAGGLREQLF.

The CDR3 spells CASSVGTGGASTGEQYF. CDR3 coding DNA: TGTGCCAGCAGCGTAGGGACAGGGGGCGCTTCAACCGGCGAGCAGTACTTC. J is TRBJ2-7 and V is TRBV9; TRBD1 matches 11 bases. This CDR3 has 17 residues. Germline lookup yields CDR1 SGDLS and CDR2 YYNGEE. J lost 6 bases, V lost 0 bases, and 11 bases had no gene match.

CDR3 residues: CSASPGTDTGELFF. The DNA for the CDR3 is TGCAGTGCTAGTCCCGGGACTGATACCGGGGAGCTGTTTTTT. V usage is TRBV20-1 and J usage is TRBJ2-2, with TRBD2 as a possible D gene (6 bases). Germline values: CDR1 DFQATT, CDR2 SNEGSKA (reference sequence). The CDR3 has 14 amino acids. V lost 3 bases and J lost 5, with 13 bases in between.

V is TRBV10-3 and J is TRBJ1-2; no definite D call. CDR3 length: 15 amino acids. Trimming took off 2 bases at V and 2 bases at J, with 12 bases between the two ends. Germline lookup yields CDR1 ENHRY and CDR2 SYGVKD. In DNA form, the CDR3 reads TGTGCCATCAGTGAGAGTTCGACCTCGAACTATGGCTACACCTTC. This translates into CAISESSTSNYGYTF.

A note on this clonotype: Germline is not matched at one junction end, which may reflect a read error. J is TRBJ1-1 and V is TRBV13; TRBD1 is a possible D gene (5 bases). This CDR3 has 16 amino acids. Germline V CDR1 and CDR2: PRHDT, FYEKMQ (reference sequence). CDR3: CASSIGLATVNTEAFF. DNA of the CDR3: TGTGCCAGCAGCATAGGACTAGCGACAGTGAACACTGAAGCTTTCTTT.

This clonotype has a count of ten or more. This CDR3 is CASSALTENTEAFF. CDR3 in DNA: TGTGCCAGCAGTGCGCTCACAGAGAACACTGAAGCTTTCTTT. V is TRBV6-1 and J is TRBJ1-1; D unresolved. Germline CDR1 is MNHNS and CDR2 is SASEGT. V was shortened by 4 bases and J by 1 base, with 10 bases between the two germline ends. This CDR3 contains 14 residues.

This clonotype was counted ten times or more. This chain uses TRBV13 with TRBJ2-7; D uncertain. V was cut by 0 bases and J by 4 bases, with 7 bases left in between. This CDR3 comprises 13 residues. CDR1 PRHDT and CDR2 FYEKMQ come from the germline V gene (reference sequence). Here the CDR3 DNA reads TGTGCCAGCAGCTTAGGCCGTTTTTACGAGCAGTACTTC. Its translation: CASSLGRFYEQYF.

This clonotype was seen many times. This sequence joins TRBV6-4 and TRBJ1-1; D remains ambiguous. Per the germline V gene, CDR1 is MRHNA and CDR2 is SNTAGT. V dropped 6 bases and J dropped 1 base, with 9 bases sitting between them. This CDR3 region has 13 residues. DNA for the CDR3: TGTGCCAGCAGCGTTTCTACGAACACTGAAGCTTTCTTT. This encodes CASSVSTNTEAFF.

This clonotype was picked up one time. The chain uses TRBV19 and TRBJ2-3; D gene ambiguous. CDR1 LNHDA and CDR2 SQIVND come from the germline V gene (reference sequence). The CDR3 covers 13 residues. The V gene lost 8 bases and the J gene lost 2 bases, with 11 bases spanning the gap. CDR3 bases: TGTGCCAGTGGCAACAGCATCACAGATACGCAGTATTTT. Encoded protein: CASGNSITDTQYF. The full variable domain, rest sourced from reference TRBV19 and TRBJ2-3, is DGGITQSPKYLFRKEGQNVTLSCEQNLNHDAMYWYRQDPGQGLRLIYYSQIVNDFQKGDIAEGYSVSREKKESFPLTVTSAQKNPTAFYLCASGNSITDTQYFGPGTRLTVL.

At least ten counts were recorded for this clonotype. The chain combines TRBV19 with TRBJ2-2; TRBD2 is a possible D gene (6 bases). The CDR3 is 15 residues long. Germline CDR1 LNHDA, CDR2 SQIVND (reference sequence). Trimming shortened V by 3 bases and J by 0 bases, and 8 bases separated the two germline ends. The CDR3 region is CASSIRGTNTGELFF. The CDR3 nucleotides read TGTGCCAGTAGTATCCGCGGGACGAACACCGGGGAGCTGTTTTTT. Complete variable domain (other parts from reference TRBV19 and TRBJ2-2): DGGITQSPKYLFRKEGQNVTLSCEQNLNHDAMYWYRQDPGQGLRLIYYSQIVNDFQKGDIAEGYSVSREKKESFPLTVTSAQKNPTAFYLCASSIRGTNTGELFFGEGSRLTVL.

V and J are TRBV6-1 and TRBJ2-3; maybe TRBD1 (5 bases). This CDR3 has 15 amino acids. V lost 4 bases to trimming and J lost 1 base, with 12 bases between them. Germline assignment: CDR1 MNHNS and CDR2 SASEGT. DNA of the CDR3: TGTGCCAGCAGTGGACTCCTACAGGGCACAGATACGCAGTATTTT. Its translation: CASSGLLQGTDTQYF.

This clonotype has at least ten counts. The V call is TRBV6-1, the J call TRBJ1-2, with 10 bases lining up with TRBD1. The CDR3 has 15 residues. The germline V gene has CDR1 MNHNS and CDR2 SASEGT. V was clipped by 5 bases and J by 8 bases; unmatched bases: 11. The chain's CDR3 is CASSRMGTGAWGYTF. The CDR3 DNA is TGTGCCAGCAGTCGAATGGGGACAGGGGCGTGGGGCTACACCTTC.

This chain's CDR3 is CASSVATGSSYEQYF. CDR3 bases: TGTGCCAGCAGCGTAGCAACGGGGAGCTCCTACGAGCAGTACTTC. V and J are TRBV9 and TRBJ2-7, with TRBD2 as a possible D gene (5 bases). The V end was cut by 0 bases, the J end by 0 bases, with 10 bases between. The CDR3 has 15 amino acids. Germline CDR1 is SGDLS and CDR2 is YYNGEE. Together with reference TRBV9 and TRBJ2-7, the CDR3 gives the full variable domain: DSGVTQTPKHLITATGQRVTLRCSPRSGDLSVYWYQQSLDQGLQFLIQYYNGEERAKGNILERFSAQQFPDLHSELNLSSLELGDSALYFCASSVATGSSYEQYFGPGTRLTVT.

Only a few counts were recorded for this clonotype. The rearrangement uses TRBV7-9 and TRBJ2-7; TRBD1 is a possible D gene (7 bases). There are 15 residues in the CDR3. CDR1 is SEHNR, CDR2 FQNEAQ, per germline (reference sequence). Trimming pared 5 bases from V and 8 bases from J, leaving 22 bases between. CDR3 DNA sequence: TGTGCCAGCAGCCCCATAGCGGCTGACAGGGTCCAGCAGTACTTC. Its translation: CASSPIAADRVQQYF.

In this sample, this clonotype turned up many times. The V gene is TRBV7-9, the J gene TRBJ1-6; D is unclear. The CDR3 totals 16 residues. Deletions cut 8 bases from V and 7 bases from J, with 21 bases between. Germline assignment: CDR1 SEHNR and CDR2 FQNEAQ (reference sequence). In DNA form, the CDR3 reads TGTGCCAGCTCTACCTTCAGGAGACGGAGAAATTCACCCCTCCACTTT. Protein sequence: CASSTFRRRRNSPLHF.

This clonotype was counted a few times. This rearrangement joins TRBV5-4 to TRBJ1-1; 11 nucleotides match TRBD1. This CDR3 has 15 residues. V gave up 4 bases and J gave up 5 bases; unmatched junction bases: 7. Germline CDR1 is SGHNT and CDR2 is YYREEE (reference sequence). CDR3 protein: CASSRDRGTGTEAFF. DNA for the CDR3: TGTGCCAGCAGCCGGGACAGGGGGACCGGAACTGAAGCTTTCTTT.